This is a list of T cell receptor beta chains from one sample in a study of shared T cell receptors in the human thymus. Produced via immunoSEQ multiplex PCR; TCRdb's table is partial and in-frame only. The table shows about 500,000 clones, with 75% to 80% occurring only once. Another study also made use of these data, one on human thymus T cells.

Material: thymocytes. These receptors were collected from a boy under two years old with a congenital heart defect. Each CDR3 is given with its conserved first and last residue. The D gene is left open where the match is weak. Only some rows state a clone size, as once, few, many or a class for expanded clones.

V gene	D gene	J gene	clone size	CDR3 protein	CDR3 DNA
TRBV5-6	NA	TRBJ1-2	NA	CASSWVERRAMANYGYTF	TGTGCCAGCAGCTGGGTTGAGCGGAGGGCTATGGCTAACTATGGCTACACCTTC
TRBV23-1	NA	TRBJ2-7	NA	CASSQKLTGHDAYEQYF	TGCGCCAGCAGTCAGAAACTTACGGGACACGATGCCTACGAGCAGTACTTC
TRBV5-1	TRBD1	TRBJ1-4	NA	CASSLALITFETGRVEKLFF	TGCGCCAGCAGCTTGGCCCTCATAACATTCGAGACAGGGCGCGTAGAAAAACTGTTTTTT
TRBV6-5	NA	TRBJ2-3	NA	CASSPPGDPDTQYF	TGTGCCAGCAGTCCCCCGGGGGACCCGGATACGCAGTATTTT
TRBV19	TRBD1	TRBJ1-4	few	CASELIPGGSQKLFF	TGTGCCAGTGAACTCATCCCAGGGGGTTCTCAAAAACTGTTTTTT
TRBV29-1	TRBD2	TRBJ2-7	NA	CSVATSGRGSYEQYF	TGCAGCGTGGCGACTAGCGGGAGGGGATCCTACGAGCAGTACTTC
TRBV5-1	TRBD1	TRBJ2-5	NA	CASSTRQGAGETQYF	TGCGCCAGCAGCACAAGACAGGGGGCGGGGGAGACCCAGTACTTC
TRBV6-5	TRBD2	TRBJ2-1	NA	CASSSEAGVFYNEQFF	TGTGCCAGCAGTTCGGAAGCGGGAGTTTTCTACAATGAGCAGTTCTTC
TRBV6-1	NA	TRBJ2-7	NA	CASSESFVSVSSYEQYF	TGTGCCAGCAGTGAATCTTTCGTAAGCGTGAGCTCCTACGAGCAGTACTTC
TRBV10-3	TRBD2	TRBJ2-1	NA	CAISPYGLAGDSGNEQFF	TGTGCCATCAGTCCGTACGGACTAGCGGGAGATTCGGGAAATGAGCAGTTCTTC
TRBV30	NA	TRBJ2-1	NA	CAWSVRRSSYNEQFF	TGTGCCTGGAGTGTACGGCGGTCCTCCTACAATGAGCAGTTCTTC
TRBV27	NA	TRBJ1-1	NA	CASSCQDLTEAFF	TGTGCCAGCAGTTGTCAGGACTTAACTGAAGCTTTCTTT
TRBV28	TRBD1	TRBJ1-5	few	CASTKTGDNQPQHF	TGTGCCAGCACCAAGACAGGGGACAATCAGCCCCAGCATTTT
TRBV27	TRBD1	TRBJ1-4	NA	CASSSPGQPEKLFF	TGTGCCAGCAGTTCCCCGGGACAGCCTGAAAAACTGTTTTTT
TRBV19	NA	TRBJ1-2	NA	CASSRGIDGYTF	TGTGCCAGTAGTAGAGGGATTGATGGCTACACCTTC
TRBV5-4	NA	TRBJ1-3	NA	CASRKQGSGNTIYF	TGTGCCAGCAGGAAACAGGGCTCTGGAAACACCATATATTTT
TRBV4-3	NA	TRBJ2-1	NA	CASSQDTWESWKNEQFF	TGCGCCAGCAGCCAAGATACGTGGGAGTCGTGGAAAAATGAGCAGTTCTTC
TRBV27	TRBD1	TRBJ1-4	NA	CASSSRQGRDEKLFF	TGTGCCAGCAGTTCCCGACAGGGGAGGGATGAAAAACTGTTTTTT
TRBV9	TRBD1	TRBJ1-1	NA	CASSRDRYNTEAFF	TGTGCCAGCAGTAGGGACAGATACAACACTGAAGCTTTCTTT
TRBV18	NA	TRBJ2-3	NA	CASSPPLASPRGTQYF	TGTGCCAGCTCACCACCGTTGGCTAGCCCCCGAGGTACGCAGTATTTT
TRBV7-9	TRBD1	TRBJ2-7	NA	CASSFPGGESYEQYF	TGTGCCAGCAGCTTCCCAGGGGGCGAATCCTACGAGCAGTACTTC
TRBV7-7	TRBD2	TRBJ2-3	NA	CASSLSLAGGPRGTDTQYF	TGTGCCAGCAGCTTATCCCTAGCGGGAGGGCCTAGGGGCACAGATACGCAGTATTTT
TRBV11-1	TRBD2	TRBJ2-1	NA	CASRRLAGGNEQFF	TGTGCCAGCAGGCGGCTAGCGGGAGGCAATGAGCAGTTCTTC
TRBV5-1	TRBD1	TRBJ2-3	NA	CASSRGQGAPTDTQYF	TGCGCCAGCAGCCGGGGACAGGGGGCTCCTACAGATACGCAGTATTTT
TRBV28	TRBD1	TRBJ2-5	NA	CASRSQGGPKETQYF	TGTGCCAGCAGGAGCCAAGGGGGCCCGAAAGAGACCCAGTACTTC
TRBV30	NA	TRBJ2-1	once	CAWRPPYGKHNEQFF	TGTGCCTGGAGGCCACCCTACGGGAAGCACAATGAGCAGTTCTTC
TRBV21-1	NA	TRBJ1-5	NA	CASSFRTGGSNQPQHF	TGTGCCAGCAGCTTCCGGACAGGGGGTAGCAATCAGCCCCAGCATTTT
TRBV7-6	NA	TRBJ2-7	few	CASSSTESGEQYF	TGTGCCAGCAGCTCGACGGAGTCGGGAGAGCAGTACTTC
TRBV18	NA	TRBJ2-7	NA	CASSSIFRGEEQYF	TGTGCCAGCTCATCCATCTTCAGGGGGGAAGAGCAGTACTTC
TRBV19	TRBD1	TRBJ1-2	NA	CASHQKQGGYGYTF	TGTGCCAGCCACCAGAAACAGGGGGGCTATGGCTACACCTTC
TRBV7-2	TRBD2	TRBJ2-7	NA	CASSFSLLAGRSEQYF	TGTGCCAGCAGCTTTAGTTTGCTAGCGGGAAGGTCCGAGCAGTACTTC
TRBV29-1	TRBD2	TRBJ2-1	few	CSVEGGLAVYNEQFF	TGCAGCGTTGAAGGAGGACTAGCGGTGTACAATGAGCAGTTCTTC
TRBV5-6	TRBD1	TRBJ1-2	few	CASRLDREPLTNYGYTF	TGTGCCAGCAGACTGGACAGGGAGCCGCTCACTAACTATGGCTACACCTTC
TRBV14	TRBD1	TRBJ2-1	NA	CASSQDPNRGPPSSYNEQFF	TGTGCCAGCAGCCAAGATCCGAACAGGGGACCCCCAAGCTCCTACAATGAGCAGTTCTTC
TRBV14	NA	TRBJ2-6	NA	CASSPRGANVLTF	TGTGCCAGCAGCCCCCGGGGGGCCAACGTCCTGACTTTC
TRBV28	NA	TRBJ1-2	NA	CASSPKFDSFSYTF	TGTGCCAGCAGTCCAAAGTTCGACTCCTTTAGCTACACCTTC
TRBV5-8	TRBD2	TRBJ2-2	NA	CASSLGGTTNTGELFF	TGTGCCAGCAGCTTGGGCGGGACTACTAACACCGGGGAGCTGTTTTTT
TRBV9	TRBD1	TRBJ2-1	NA	CASSPSRDRHNEQFF	TGTGCCAGCAGCCCCTCCCGGGACAGACACAATGAGCAGTTCTTC
TRBV6-1	NA	TRBJ2-7	NA	CASTRRGGTYEQYF	TGTGCCAGCACCCGGCGCGGAGGGACCTACGAGCAGTACTTC
TRBV6-5	TRBD1	TRBJ1-2	NA	CASSYGTGSRYYGYTF	TGTGCCAGCAGTTACGGGACAGGGAGTAGATATTATGGCTACACCTTC
TRBV7-2	NA	TRBJ2-7	NA	CASSSCGRDSYGEQYF	TGTGCCAGCAGCTCCTGTGGCCGGGATTCCTATGGGGAGCAGTACTTC
TRBV25-1	NA	TRBJ2-7	NA	CASSLTRDEQYF	TGTGCCAGCAGCCTGACGCGGGATGAGCAGTACTTC